This T cell receptor beta chain was obtained from a study of blood T cell repertoires in COVID-19. Study background: COVID-19 samples, acute and convalescent, were from the United States, Italy and Spain. The cDNA or gDNA used as material had been derived from T cells, B-cell-depleted T cells, or PBMCs.

Original analysis: Amplification of reference gene primers provided the estimated nucleated cell counts. Some clones are missing from TCRdb's copy, which holds only in-frame ones; the method was immunoSEQ multiplex PCR. That table furnishes V, J and clone size, whereas the DNA furnished D and trimming. The table lists 100,000 to 110,000 clones, about 85% of them singletons, with around an eighth in the top ten. With 5 bases removed from V and 5 bases from J, the gap between germline ends came to 10 bases. Germline CDR1 is SGHNT and CDR2 is YYREEE (reference sequence). CDR3 length: 12 amino acids. This sequence joins TRBV5-4 and TRBJ1-1, with a weak D call TRBD1 (5 bases). Sequenced material: peripheral blood. This clonotype was obtained from a man in his fifties or sixties with active or convalescent COVID-19. CDR3 loop: CASSGGETEAFF. CDR3 nucleotide sequence: TGTGCCAGCAGTGGGGGGGAAACTGAAGCTTTCTTT.